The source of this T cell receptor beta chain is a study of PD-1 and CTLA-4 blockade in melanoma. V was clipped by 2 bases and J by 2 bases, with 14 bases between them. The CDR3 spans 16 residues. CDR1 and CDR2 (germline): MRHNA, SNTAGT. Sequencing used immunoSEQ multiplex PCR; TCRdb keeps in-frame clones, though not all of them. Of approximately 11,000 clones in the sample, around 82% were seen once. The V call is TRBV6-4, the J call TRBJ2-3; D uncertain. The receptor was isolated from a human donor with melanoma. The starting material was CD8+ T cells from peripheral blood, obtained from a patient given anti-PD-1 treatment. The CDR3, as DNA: TGTGCCAGCAGTGACCCCTCGGACGGTAACACAGATACGCAGTATTTT. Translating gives CASSDPSDGNTDTQYF.